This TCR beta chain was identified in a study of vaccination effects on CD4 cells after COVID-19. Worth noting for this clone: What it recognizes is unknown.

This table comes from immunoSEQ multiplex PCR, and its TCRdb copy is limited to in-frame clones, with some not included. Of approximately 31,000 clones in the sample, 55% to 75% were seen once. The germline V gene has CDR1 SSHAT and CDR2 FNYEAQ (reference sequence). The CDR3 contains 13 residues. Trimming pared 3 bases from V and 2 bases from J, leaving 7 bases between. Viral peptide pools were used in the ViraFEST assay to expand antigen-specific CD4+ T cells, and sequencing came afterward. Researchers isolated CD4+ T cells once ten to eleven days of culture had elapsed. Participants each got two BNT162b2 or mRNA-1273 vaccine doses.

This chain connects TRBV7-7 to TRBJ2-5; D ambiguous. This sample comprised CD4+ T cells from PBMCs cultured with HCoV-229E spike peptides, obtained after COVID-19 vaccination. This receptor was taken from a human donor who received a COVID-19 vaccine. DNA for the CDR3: TGTGCCAGCAGCTTCGGACGGCAAGAGACCCAGTACTTC. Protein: CASSFGRQETQYF.